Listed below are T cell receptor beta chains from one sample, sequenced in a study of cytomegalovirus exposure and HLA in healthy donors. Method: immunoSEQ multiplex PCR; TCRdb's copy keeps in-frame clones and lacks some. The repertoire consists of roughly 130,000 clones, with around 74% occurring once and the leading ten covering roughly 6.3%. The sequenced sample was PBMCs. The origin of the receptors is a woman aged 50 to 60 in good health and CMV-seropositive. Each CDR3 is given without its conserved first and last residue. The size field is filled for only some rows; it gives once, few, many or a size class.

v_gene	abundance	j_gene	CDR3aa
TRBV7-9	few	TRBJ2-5	ASSLATGREETQY
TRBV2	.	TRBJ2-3	ASSTTGDTQY
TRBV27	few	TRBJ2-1	ASSLALVSHEQF
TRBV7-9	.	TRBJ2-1	ASSLAGGPPGDNEQF
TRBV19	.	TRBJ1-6	ASSILGASNSPLH
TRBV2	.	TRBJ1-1	ASSESRARNTEAF
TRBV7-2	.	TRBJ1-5	ASSPTGSNQPQH
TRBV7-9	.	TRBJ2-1	ASSPLSGGQWNEQF
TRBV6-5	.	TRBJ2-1	ASSYSGGDYNEQF
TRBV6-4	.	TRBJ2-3	TSSETSGGADTQY
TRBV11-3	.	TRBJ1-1	ASSLSGQGTAEAF
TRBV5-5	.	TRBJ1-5	ASSSGQGHQPQH
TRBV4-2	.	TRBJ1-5	ASSQDRGQSNQPQH
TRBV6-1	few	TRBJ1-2	ASSTMRGGYT
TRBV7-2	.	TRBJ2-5	ASSSSGTGEETQY
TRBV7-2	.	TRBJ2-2	ASSSSLAGGLYGELF
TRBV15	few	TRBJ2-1	ATSRETNSYNEQF
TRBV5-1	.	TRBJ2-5	ASSLRAGGGEQY
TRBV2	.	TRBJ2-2	ASSRQINTGELF
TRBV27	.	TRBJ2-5	ASSFAATGVPMETQY
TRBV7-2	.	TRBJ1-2	ASSNRDRSTYGYT
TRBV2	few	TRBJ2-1	ASRGDGYNEQF
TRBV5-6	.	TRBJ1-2	ASSLMLAPGYT
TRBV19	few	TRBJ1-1	ASSPTGVREAF
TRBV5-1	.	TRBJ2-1	ASSSGQCEQF
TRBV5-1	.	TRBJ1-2	ASSLAGGSNYGYT
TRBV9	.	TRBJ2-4	ASSASGGDIQY
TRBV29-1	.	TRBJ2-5	SVPPPSGDQETQY
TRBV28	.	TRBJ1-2	ASSTSAGSYGYT
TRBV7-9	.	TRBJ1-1	ASSLETGEAF
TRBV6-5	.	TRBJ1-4	ASSFRPLVELF
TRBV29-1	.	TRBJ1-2	SVDNQGAYYGYP
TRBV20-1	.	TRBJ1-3	SARFGNTIY
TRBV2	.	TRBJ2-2	ASSPAGPNTGELF
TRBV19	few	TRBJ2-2	ASMVPTPGTGNTGELF
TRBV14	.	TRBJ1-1	ASSQQGNTEAF
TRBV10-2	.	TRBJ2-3	ASVGTDTQY
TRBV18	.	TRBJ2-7	ASSPGGSYEQY
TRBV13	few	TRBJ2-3	ASSLGGDTQY
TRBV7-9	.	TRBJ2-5	ASSPGTVGETQY
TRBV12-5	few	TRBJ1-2	ASGGLPYGYT
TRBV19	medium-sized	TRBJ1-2	ASSREGNYGYT
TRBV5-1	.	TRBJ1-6	ASSLGQYQTADNSPLH
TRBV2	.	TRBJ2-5	ASSGVGETQY
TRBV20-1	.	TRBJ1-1	SFLMNTEAF
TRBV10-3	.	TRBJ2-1	AISEGDRVTYNEQF
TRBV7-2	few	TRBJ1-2	ASSWYPRHQENYGYT
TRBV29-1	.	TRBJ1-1	SVLHEGVNTEAF
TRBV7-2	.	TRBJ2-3	ASSPQLAGSTDTQY
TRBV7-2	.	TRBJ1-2	ASSRPTGKYGYT
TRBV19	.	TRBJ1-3	ASTPDLPSGNTIY
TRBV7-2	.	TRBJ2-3	ASNSGGAPTDTQY
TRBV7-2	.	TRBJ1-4	ASSGGGRAEKLF
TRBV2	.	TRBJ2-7	ASRGLAGPAHEQY
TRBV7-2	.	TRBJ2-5	ASSLGLAETQY
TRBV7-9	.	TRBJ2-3	ASSLGAWTSLREDTQY
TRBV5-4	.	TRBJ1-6	ASSLDGTGGSRSPLH
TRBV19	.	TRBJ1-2	ASDHGTVANYGYT
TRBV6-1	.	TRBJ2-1	ASSEGGTLRNEQF